This T cell receptor (beta chain) was obtained from a study of blood T cell repertoires in COVID-19. The assay was immunoSEQ multiplex PCR, and TCRdb's table has in-frame clones only and misses some. The sample lists about 140,000 clones; 70% to 90% were seen once. The V end lost 5 bases, the J end lost 8 bases, and 15 bases lay between the germline ends. The CDR3 is 13 amino acids. Germline CDR1 GTSNPN, CDR2 SVGIG (reference sequence). The V call is TRBV30, the J call TRBJ1-4; D may be TRBD1 (6 bases). The receptor was isolated from a woman aged 45-60 years with acute or convalescent COVID-19. The specimen sequenced was peripheral blood. CDR3 amino acids: CAWSLQGREKLFF. In DNA, the CDR3 is TGTGCCTGGTCCCTGCAGGGGCGCGAAAAACTGTTTTTT.